This entry concerns a single T cell receptor beta chain. Its antigen is not known. A single base separates this from a much larger clone, so it may be a read error. Amplification targeted TCR beta CDR3 regions from RNA transcripts. First-round RT-PCR with HTBI primers amplified the TCR CDR3 region. TCRdb independently ran MiXCR on the multiplex PCR reads; one entry per CDR3 protein. The sample has approximately 600,000 distinct CDR3 sequences, more than 20% seen once. This record belongs to a study of T cells in Graves' hyperthyroidism and ophthalmopathy. Findings and caveats of the study: From stable hyperthyroidism, ophthalmopathy was set apart by a 13 V-J model. Model-based prediction identified ophthalmopathy a median 6.5 months prior to its onset.

This CDR3 spans 13 amino acids. Germline V gene sequence: CDR1 SGHRS, CDR2 YFSETQ. V was trimmed by 4 bases and J by 3 bases, leaving 10 bases between them. The authors took PBMCs from roughly 9.7 ml fresh peripheral blood. The chain combines TRBV5-1 with TRBJ1-1; D not certain. The sample comprised blood. The origin of this receptor is a young man with Graves' ophthalmopathy. CDR3 bases: TGCGCCAGCAGCGTGAGGTCGCACACTGAAGCTTTCTTT. This codes for CASSVRSHTEAFF.